Below are 10 T cell receptor beta chains sequenced from a single sample in a study of blood T cell repertoires in COVID-19. TCRdb keeps only in-frame clones here, not all; method: immunoSEQ multiplex PCR. Here the sample spans fewer than 300,000 clones, roughly four fifths being singletons. Material: peripheral blood. Source of these receptors: a woman in her forties or fifties who had recovered from COVID-19.

This clone came up a few times. The V and J genes are TRBV4-1 and TRBJ1-1, with D unresolved. Germline CDR1 and CDR2: MGHRA and YSYEKL. The CDR3 sequence is 14 residues long. The V end lost 0 bases, the J end lost 7 bases, and 12 bases lay between the germline ends. This chain's CDR3 is CASSQDRDGVEAFF. The CDR3 DNA reads TGCGCCAGCAGCCAAGACCGAGACGGAGTTGAAGCTTTCTTT.

The CDR3 DNA is TGTGCCTGGAGTCTGACTGGCGGGAGGTACAATGAGCAGTTCTTC. Translation gives CAWSLTGGRYNEQFF. The rearrangement links TRBV30 to TRBJ2-1, with TRBD2 matching 8 bases. This CDR3 is 15 amino acids long. The V gene's germline CDR1 is GTSNPN and CDR2 SVGIG (reference sequence). J gave up 4 bases and V 2 bases, and 7 bases lay outside the gene matches. Together with reference TRBV30 and TRBJ2-1, the CDR3 gives the full variable domain: SQTIHQWPATLVQPVGSPLSLECTVEGTSNPNLYWYRQAAGRGLQLLFYSVGIGQISSEVPQNLSASRPQDRQFILSSKKLLLSDSGFYLCAWSLTGGRYNEQFFGPGTRLTVL.

Concerning this clone: Distinct nucleotide sequences in the sample also encode this CDR3. The chain links TRBV5-1 to TRBJ1-2, with 11 bases identical to TRBD1. V dropped 4 bases and J dropped 6; count of bases not matched to a gene: 5. This CDR3 has 14 amino acids. Germline V gene data show CDR1 as SGHRS and CDR2 as YFSETQ. The CDR3 region has the DNA TGCGCCAGCAGCCCCGGACAGGGGGCAGATGGCTACACCTTC. It codes for CASSPGQGADGYTF.

The chain couples TRBV6-2 or TRBV6-3 to TRBJ1-3; D unresolved. Germline-derived CDR1 and CDR2 are MNHEY and SVGEGT. Trimming pared 4 bases from V and 0 bases from J, leaving 10 bases between. The CDR3 has 15 amino acids. The CDR3 bases are TGTGCCAGCAGTTTCGACGGAGACTCTGGAAACACCATATATTTT. Its translation is CASSFDGDSGNTIYF.

This clone showed up many times. The CDR3 region has the DNA TGTGCCAGCAGTGAAAGGGGCTCCTACGAGCAGTACTTC. This gives the protein CASSERGSYEQYF. The chain couples TRBV2 to TRBJ2-7, with D possibly matching TRBD1 (5 bases). The germline V and J ends were trimmed by 2 bases and 0 bases, with 5 bases remaining between them. From germline, CDR1 is SNHLY and CDR2 FYNNEI. CDR3 length: 13 amino acids.

The chain uses TRBV27 and TRBJ2-7; the D gene is possibly TRBD2 (5 bases). Trimming removed 3 bases at V and 3 bases at J, with 12 bases between. Per germline, CDR1 MNHEY and CDR2 SMNVEV (reference sequence). The CDR3 extends over 14 amino acids. Written as DNA, the CDR3 is TGTGCCAGCAGTTTCAGACGGGCGGGCTACGAGCAGTACTTC. This encodes CASSFRRAGYEQYF.

The chain combines TRBV5-1 with TRBJ1-2; maybe TRBD1 (5 bases). Trimming removed 0 bases from V and 3 bases from J, with 12 bases in between. This CDR3 is 15 amino acids long. Germline loops: CDR1 SGHRS, CDR2 YFSETQ. The CDR3 DNA follows: TGCGCCAGCAGCTTGGGGGGCAGCCCCGACTATGGCTACACCTTC. As protein: CASSLGGSPDYGYTF. The full variable domain, with the rest looked up from reference TRBV5-1 and TRBJ1-2, is KAGVTQTPRYLIKTRGQQVTLSCSPISGHRSVSWYQQTPGQGLQFLFEYFSETQRNKGNFPGRFSGRQFSNSRSEMNVSTLELGDSALYLCASSLGGSPDYGYTFGSGTRLTVV.

The J gene is TRBJ1-1, the V gene TRBV27, with D unclear. Trimming shortened V by 4 bases and J by 3 bases, and 9 bases separated the two germline ends. The CDR3 is 13 amino acids. Germline V CDR1 and CDR2: MNHEY, SMNVEV (reference sequence). The chain's CDR3 is CASSYSYYTEAFF. The CDR3 DNA follows: TGTGCCAGCAGTTATTCGTATTACACTGAAGCTTTCTTT.

The genes are TRBV4-3 and TRBJ2-1; D remains ambiguous. Trimming pared 0 bases from V and 3 bases from J, leaving 9 bases between. Germline V gene data show CDR1 as LGHNA and CDR2 as YSLEER. This CDR3 has 15 amino acids. This CDR3 reads CASSQDFRGYNEQFF. CDR3 DNA sequence: TGCGCCAGCAGCCAAGATTTCCGCGGCTACAATGAGCAGTTCTTC.

J is TRBJ1-4 and V is TRBV19; 8 nucleotides match TRBD1. Germline V gene sequence: CDR1 LNHDA, CDR2 SQIVND (reference sequence). V gave up 3 bases and J gave up 8 bases; unmatched junction bases: 14. The CDR3 length is 17 residues. In DNA form, the CDR3 reads TGTGCCAGTAGTATCCTGGCCAGGGGGCTGTTACGGGAAAAACTGTTTTTT. This translates into CASSILARGLLREKLFF.